Sequencing of this T cell receptor beta chain was carried out in a study of T cell responses to AZD1222 COVID-19 vaccine. Germline V gene lookup returns CDR1 LGHNA and CDR2 YSLEER. This CDR3 is built from 15 residues. V dropped 0 bases and J dropped 8 bases, with 13 bases sitting between them. The assay was immunoSEQ multiplex PCR, and TCRdb's table has in-frame clones only and misses some. The table records around 99,000 clones, around 87% of them present only once. Sample: peripheral blood, taken 28 days after the second AZD1222 dose. The chain has TRBV4-3 and TRBJ1-4; D gene uncertain. The sequence came from an adult who received the AZD1222 COVID-19 vaccine. The CDR3 sequence: CASSQEGSVQEKLFF. The CDR3 DNA is TGCGCCAGCAGCCAAGAAGGGTCGGTCCAAGAAAAACTGTTTTTT.